This entry lists 13 T cell receptor beta chains sequenced from one sample in a study of T cell responses to AZD1222 COVID-19 vaccine. Clones were read by immunoSEQ multiplex PCR, and TCRdb kept only the in-frame ones, dropping some. In the table there are 160,000 or so clones, approximately 90% of which are singletons. Sequencing was performed on peripheral blood, taken after recovery from COVID-19. The source is an adult who had recovered from COVID-19.

This clone was counted a single time. V gene TRBV11-3 combines with J gene TRBJ2-2, with D possibly matching TRBD1 (5 bases). The CDR3 covers 16 residues. Germline lookup yields CDR1 SGHNT and CDR2 YENEEA. Trimming shortened V by 1 base and J by 6 bases, and 15 bases separated the two germline ends. CDR3 nucleotides: TGTGCCAGCAGCTTAGTAGGGCAGGGTGGTTCCGGGGAGCTGTTTTTT. This codes for CASSLVGQGGSGELFF.

The rearrangement uses TRBV21-1 and TRBJ1-5. TRBV21-1 is termed a pseudogene. CDR3 length: 10 residues. The CDR3 DNA reads as TGTGCCAGCAGCAATCAGCCCCAGCATTTT. It is translated as CASSNQPQHF.

The rearrangement links TRBV25-1 to TRBJ1-5; D is unclear. In germline, CDR1 is MGHDK, CDR2 SYGVNS. CDR3 length: 15 amino acids. Trimming took 4 bases from V and 5 from J, leaving 15 bases between them. The CDR3 nucleotides are TGTGCCAGCAGTGCCCCAATAAGGATGGATCAGCCCCAGCATTTT. Encoded protein: CASSAPIRMDQPQHF.

The rearrangement uses TRBV2 and TRBJ2-6; a possible D gene is TRBD1 (5 bases). The germline CDR1 and CDR2 sequences are SNHLY and FYNNEI. The CDR3 is made up of 16 amino acids. Trimming removed 7 bases at V and 4 bases at J, with 17 bases between. This CDR3 reads CASTLDQGFGANVLTF. The CDR3 DNA reads TGTGCCAGCACCTTAGATCAGGGTTTCGGGGCCAACGTCCTGACTTTC.

V gene TRBV7-9 combines with J gene TRBJ1-1, with D uncertain. Between the trimmed V and J ends, which lost 1 base and 1 base, there was a span of 7 bases. The germline gives CDR1 SEHNR, CDR2 FQNEAQ (reference sequence). This CDR3 has 14 amino acids. The CDR3 DNA reads as TGTGCCAGCAGCTTAGGAGGAGGGAACACTGAAGCTTTCTTT. This sequence encodes CASSLGGGNTEAFF.

The rearrangement uses TRBV18 and TRBJ1-4; tentative D call: TRBD1 (6 bases). Germline V gene lookup returns CDR1 KGHSH and CDR2 LQKENI. V lost 3 bases and J 8 bases, leaving 13 bases between the germline ends. The CDR3 is 14 residues long. The CDR3 reads CASSPGSGVEKLFF. CDR3 coding DNA: TGTGCCAGCTCACCGGGCTCAGGGGTGGAAAAACTGTTTTTT. The entire variable domain, with the rest obtained from reference TRBV18 and TRBJ1-4, is as follows: NAGVMQNPRHLVRRRGQEARLRCSPMKGHSHVYWYRQLPEEGLKFMVYLQKENIIDESGMPKERFSAEFPKEGPSILRIQQVVRGDSAAYFCASSPGSGVEKLFFGSGTQLSVL.

This clone is a singleton in its sample. This rearrangement joins TRBV7-2 to TRBJ2-1, with a weak D call TRBD2 (5 bases). Trimming stripped 7 bases from V and 0 bases from J, with 13 bases between. Per the germline V gene, CDR1 is SGHTA and CDR2 is FQGNSA. CDR3 length: 15 residues. CDR3 region: CASILSVSSYNEQFF. CDR3 nucleotides: TGTGCCAGCATCCTTAGCGTGAGCTCCTACAATGAGCAGTTCTTC.

The chain recombines TRBV6-5 with TRBJ1-1; D is uncertain. V shed 6 bases and J shed 2 bases, with 10 bases lying between them. The germline V gene has CDR1 MNHEY and CDR2 SVGAGI. This CDR3 region has 13 residues. The CDR3 spells CASSPNVNTEAFF. CDR3 DNA sequence: TGTGCCAGCAGCCCCAATGTAAACACTGAAGCTTTCTTT.

J is TRBJ1-3 and V is TRBV5-1; no reliable D call. CDR1 and CDR2 (germline): SGHRS, YFSETQ. V shed 0 bases and J shed 0 bases, with 1 base lying between them. The CDR3 totals 13 residues. CDR3 loop: CASSLGSGNTIYF. The DNA for the CDR3 is TGCGCCAGCAGCTTGGGCTCTGGAAACACCATATATTTT.

The chain joins TRBV6-1 to TRBJ2-6; tentative D call: TRBD2 (6 bases). The CDR3 runs 16 residues. Trimming left V 4 bases short and J 0 bases short, with 10 bases between. Germline CDR1 reads MNHNS; CDR2 reads SASEGT. CDR3: CASSGGDFSGANVLTF. The CDR3 DNA reads as TGTGCCAGCAGTGGGGGGGATTTCTCTGGGGCCAACGTCCTGACTTTC.

This chain links TRBV6-5 with TRBJ1-2, with 8 bases that match TRBD1. CDR1 is MNHEY, CDR2 SVGAGI, per germline. J was trimmed by 3 bases and V by 5 bases; bases with no gene match: 8. The CDR3 is 15 amino acids. CDR3 bases: TGTGCCAGCAGTCGTTCAGGGGGCGAATACTATGGCTACACCTTC. It translates to CASSRSGGEYYGYTF.

V usage is TRBV5-1 and J usage is TRBJ1-2; D gene uncertain. This CDR3 is built from 12 residues. In germline, CDR1 is SGHRS, CDR2 YFSETQ. The V gene lost 0 bases and the J gene lost 8 bases, with 8 bases spanning the gap. CDR3 sequence: CASSLGLAGYTF. CDR3 nucleotide sequence: TGCGCCAGCAGCTTGGGGTTGGCAGGCTACACCTTC.

This chain connects TRBV7-8 to TRBJ1-4; TRBD1 is a possible D gene (6 bases). The germline V and J ends were trimmed by 5 bases and 1 base, with 8 bases remaining between them. The length of the CDR3 is 14 residues. From germline, CDR1 is SGHVS and CDR2 FQNEAQ. The CDR3 DNA reads as TGTGCCAGCAGCAGGGGACAAACTAATGAAAAACTGTTTTTT. It translates to CASSRGQTNEKLFF. Drawing the rest from reference TRBV7-8 and TRBJ1-4, the complete variable domain is GAGVSQSPRYKVAKRGQDVALRCDPISGHVSLFWYQQALGQGPEFLTYFQNEAQLDKSGLPSDRFFAERPEGSVSTLKIQRTQQEDSAVYLCASSRGQTNEKLFFGSGTQLSVL.